This T cell receptor (beta chain) was retrieved from a study of cytomegalovirus exposure and HLA in healthy donors. The PCR ran on 60 Vbeta and 13 Jbeta primers. TCRdb's table, derived via immunoSEQ multiplex PCR, lists solely in-frame clones and lacks some. This table holds 150,000 to 200,000 clones, 75% found once. Specimen: PBMCs. This sequence originates from a woman aged 40 to 49 in good health and CMV-seropositive.

The CDR3 nucleotides read TGTGCCAGCAGACCGACGGACAGGCAAAAAGATACGCAGTATTTT. As protein: CASRPTDRQKDTQYF. The rearrangement links TRBV7-9 to TRBJ2-3, with 7 bases aligning to TRBD1. The germline gives CDR1 SEHNR, CDR2 FQNEAQ (reference sequence). V dropped 6 bases and J dropped 5; count of bases not matched to a gene: 11. The CDR3 totals 15 residues.